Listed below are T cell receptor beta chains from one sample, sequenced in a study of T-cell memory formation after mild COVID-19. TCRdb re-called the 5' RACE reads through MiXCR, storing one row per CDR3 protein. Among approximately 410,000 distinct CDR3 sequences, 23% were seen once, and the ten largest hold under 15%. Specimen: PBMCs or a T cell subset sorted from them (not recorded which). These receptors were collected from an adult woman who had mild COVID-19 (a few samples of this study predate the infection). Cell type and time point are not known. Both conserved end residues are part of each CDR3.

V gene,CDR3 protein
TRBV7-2,CASSYLAGAYNEQFF
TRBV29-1,CSVETSGNTGELFF
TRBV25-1,CASRPRDSGLFAGELFF
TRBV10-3,CAIRTPGERYDEQYF
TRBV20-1,CSARDYNRGYEQYF
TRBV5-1,CASSLSQSNEQFF
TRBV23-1,CASSHTTGEEKLFF
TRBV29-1,CSVDSSSGSSTGELFF
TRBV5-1,CASRSTGAGDTEAFF
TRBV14,CASSKGQGFDTQYF
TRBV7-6,CASSPGLAGGLETQYF
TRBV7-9,CASSFVGLYGYTF
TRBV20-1,CSASKQTYGYTF
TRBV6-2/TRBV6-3,CASSAWGSETQYF
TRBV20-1,CSASPGDTEAFF
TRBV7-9,CASSLIMWTTNTEAFF
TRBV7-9,CASNIGPEREDNNEQFF
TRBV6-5,CASSYSGLAYNEQFF
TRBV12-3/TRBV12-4,CASSWREGTEAFF
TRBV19,CASSTDHSEQYF
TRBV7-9,CASSLYVAGPNTGELFF
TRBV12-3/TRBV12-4,CASSLVAGVVTDTQYF
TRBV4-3,CASSHSSRDGVHEKLFF
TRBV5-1,CASRSGTRSSYNEQFF
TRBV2,CASSTTGTTGELFF
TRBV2,CASSGTGGPPSGGNEQFF
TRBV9,CASSVRDSANTGELFF
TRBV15,CATSRPPVGSGANVLTF
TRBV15,CATSREGIQPEDIQYF
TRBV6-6,CASSYSNGLAGYPTDTQYF
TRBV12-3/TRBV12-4,CASSPFGGSEWNEQFF
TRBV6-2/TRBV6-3,CAAESLEVNIQYF
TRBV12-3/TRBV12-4,CASSGLGADTQYF